The 13 T cell receptor beta chains reported below all come from one sample, sequenced in a study of cytomegalovirus exposure and HLA in healthy donors. PCR involved 60 Vbeta and 13 Jbeta primers. Measured with immunoSEQ multiplex PCR; TCRdb has only the in-frame clones, and not every one. The data contain about 180,000 clones, 75% to 85% of them singletons. Sequencing was performed on PBMCs. Receptors originate from a young man in good health and CMV-seronegative.

The V gene is TRBV9, the J gene TRBJ1-4; 8 bases fit TRBD1. CDR1 is SGDLS and CDR2 is YYNGEE in the germline V gene. J gave up 5 bases and V 3 bases, and 3 bases lay outside the gene matches. CDR3 length: 14 residues. CDR3 in DNA: TGTGCCAGCAGCGCCCGGGACAGGAATGAAAAACTGTTTTTT. This gives the protein CASSARDRNEKLFF. Full variable domain (remainder filled in from reference TRBV9 and TRBJ1-4): DSGVTQTPKHLITATGQRVTLRCSPRSGDLSVYWYQQSLDQGLQFLIQYYNGEERAKGNILERFSAQQFPDLHSELNLSSLELGDSALYFCASSARDRNEKLFFGSGTQLSVL.

This clone was recorded once. The chain carries TRBV7-2 and TRBJ1-4; D is unresolved. The CDR3 contains 15 residues. Germline V gene lookup returns CDR1 SGHTA and CDR2 FQGNSA. The ends were cut back, 2 bases at V and 2 bases at J, with 9 bases in the middle. CDR3 region: CASSLSGPTNEKLFF. The CDR3, as DNA: TGTGCCAGCAGCTTAAGTGGGCCTACTAATGAAAAACTGTTTTTT.

The table lists this clone with a count of one. The chain links TRBV30 to TRBJ1-2, with a tentative D call TRBD1 (5 bases). The ends were cut back, 0 bases at V and 4 bases at J, with 24 bases in the middle. This CDR3 is built from 18 residues. Germline V gives CDR1 GTSNPN, CDR2 SVGIG (reference sequence). This CDR3 reads CAWSVPRQGSPFLYGYTF. The CDR3 coding sequence is TGTGCCTGGAGTGTACCGCGGCAGGGCTCTCCTTTCCTCTATGGCTACACCTTC.

The chain has TRBV7-2 and TRBJ2-5; TRBD1 matches at 11 bases. This CDR3 region has 16 residues. CDR1 and CDR2 from the germline V gene are SGHTA and FQGNSA. V trimming: 0 bases; J trimming: 4 bases; junction bases outside the gene matches: 4. The CDR3 DNA follows: TGTGCCAGCAGCTTAGCGGGGACAGGGGGAGTAGAGACCCAGTACTTC. This encodes CASSLAGTGGVETQYF.

The rearrangement uses TRBV10-1 and TRBJ2-5; TRBD2 agrees at 11 bases. Germline assignment: CDR1 WNHNN and CDR2 SYGVQD (reference sequence). The length of the CDR3 is 16 residues. The J segment lost 2 bases and the V segment lost 1 base, leaving 3 bases of the junction unmatched. CDR3 sequence: CASSEFSGGAQETQYF. Here the CDR3 DNA reads TGCGCCAGCAGTGAGTTTAGCGGGGGGGCGCAAGAGACCCAGTACTTC.

This sequence joins TRBV13 and TRBJ2-7, with 8 bases aligning to TRBD2. This CDR3 region has 14 residues. V shed 4 bases and J 2 bases; nucleotides not matched to a gene: 4. Germline assignment: CDR1 PRHDT and CDR2 FYEKMQ (reference sequence). The CDR3 here is CASSSPGGTYEQYF. Written as DNA, the CDR3 is TGTGCCAGCAGCTCCCCGGGGGGGACCTACGAGCAGTACTTC.

The sample holds a few counts of this clone. The chain is built from TRBV21-1 and TRBJ2-5; the DNA was not used to check the table's D call, TRBD1. TRBV21-1 is a pseudogene segment. The CDR3 length is 18 residues. CDR3 sequence (DNA): TGTGCCAGCAGCAAGGAGATTGACCCGGGACAGCCTCAAGAGACCCAGTACTTC. Translated: CASSKEIDPGQPQETQYF.

The rearrangement uses TRBV7-9 and TRBJ2-2; D call uncertain. Trimming removed 5 bases at V and 5 bases at J, with 12 bases between. CDR1 is SEHNR, CDR2 FQNEAQ, per germline (reference sequence). CDR3 length: 14 residues. The CDR3 sequence is CASSPPFRTGELFF. CDR3 bases: TGTGCCAGCAGCCCGCCATTTAGAACCGGGGAGCTGTTTTTT. Filled out from reference TRBV7-9 and TRBJ2-2, the complete variable domain reads DTGVSQNPRHKITKRGQNVTFRCDPISEHNRLYWYRQTLGQGPEFLTYFQNEAQLEKSRLLSDRFSAERPKGSFSTLEIQRTEQGDSAMYLCASSPPFRTGELFFGEGSRLTVL.

This clone has a single count. The chain has TRBV6-5 and TRBJ2-7; a weak D match, TRBD2 (5 bases). Germline V lookup: CDR1 MNHEY, CDR2 SVGAGI. Trimming stripped 2 bases from V and 5 bases from J, with 10 bases between. This CDR3 has 13 amino acids. The CDR3: CASSYRGGHEQYF. CDR3 bases: TGTGCCAGCAGTTACCGGGGTGGCCACGAGCAGTACTTC.

The chain employs TRBV2 and TRBJ2-2; 9 positions agree with TRBD2. This CDR3 region has 15 residues. After removal of 3 bases from V and 5 bases from J, the junction contained 4 bases not matched to a gene. Germline V gives CDR1 SNHLY, CDR2 FYNNEI. The DNA for the CDR3 is TGTGCCAGCAGTGACGAGGGACTAGCTACCGGGGAGCTGTTTTTT. Its translation: CASSDEGLATGELFF.

This rearrangement joins TRBV13 to TRBJ1-3, with 7 bases lining up with TRBD1. V was pared by 5 bases and J by 4 bases, with 8 bases of the junction left unmatched. The germline CDR1 and CDR2 sequences are PRHDT and FYEKMQ (reference sequence). CDR3 length equals 15 residues. For the CDR3, the DNA is TGTGCCAGCAGCGAGTACAGGGGACCGGGAAACACCATATATTTT. Encoded protein: CASSEYRGPGNTIYF.

A single count supports this clone. The chain is built from TRBV7-2 and TRBJ1-2; 12 positions agree with TRBD1. Germline lookup yields CDR1 SGHTA and CDR2 FQGNSA. The CDR3 contains 14 residues. The junction had 6 bases not matched to a gene; V was cut back by 6 bases and J by 7 bases. This chain's CDR3 is CASRTGQGATGYTF. As DNA, the CDR3 is TGTGCCAGCAGAACGGGACAGGGGGCGACTGGCTACACCTTC.

The rearrangement uses TRBV5-1 and TRBJ2-3; perhaps TRBD1 as D (6 bases). Trimming took off 9 bases at V and 2 bases at J, with 10 bases between the two ends. The CDR3 is made up of 12 amino acids. Germline values: CDR1 SGHRS, CDR2 YFSETQ. The CDR3 loop is CATTGNTDTQYF. In nucleotides, the CDR3 is TGCGCCACCACAGGGAACACAGATACGCAGTATTTT.